What follows are 11 T cell receptor beta chains derived from one specimen sequenced in a study of T cells in Graves' hyperthyroidism and ophthalmopathy. Amplified TCR beta CDR3 regions derived from RNA transcripts. RT-PCR in the first round (using the HTBI primer set) targeted the TCR CDR3. TCRdb re-called the multiplex PCR reads through MiXCR, storing one row per CDR3 protein. Of roughly 380,000 distinct CDR3 sequences in the sample, 15% to 20% were seen once. The sample consisted of blood. These receptors all stem from a woman in her thirties or forties with Graves' ophthalmopathy.

This clonotype was found many times. The chain employs TRBV5-4 and TRBJ1-1; TRBD1 might be the D (6 bases). Trimming cost V 1 base and J 4 bases, with 14 bases left between them. There are 15 residues in the CDR3. Germline V lookup: CDR1 SGHNT, CDR2 YYREEE (reference sequence). The CDR3 DNA is TGTGCCAGCAGCTTGCGGGGGGCGCTGGGCACTGAAGCTTTCTTT. Translating gives CASSLRGALGTEAFF. Filled out from reference TRBV5-4 and TRBJ1-1, the complete variable domain reads ETGVTQSPTHLIKTRGQQVTLRCSSQSGHNTVSWYQQALGQGPQFIFQYYREEENGRGNFPPRFSGLQFPNYSSELNVNALELDDSALYLCASSLRGALGTEAFFGQGTRLTVV.

This clonotype was found many times. V gene TRBV7-2 combines with J gene TRBJ1-2; 7 bases align to TRBD1. V shed 5 bases and J 8 bases; nucleotides not matched to a gene: 8. Germline V gives CDR1 SGHTA, CDR2 FQGNSA. The CDR3 has 13 residues. Here the CDR3 DNA reads TGTGCCAGCAGCCGAGACAGGGTAGGAGGCTACACCTTC. Translating gives CASSRDRVGGYTF.

This clonotype was recorded at least ten times. V usage is TRBV30 and J usage is TRBJ2-2; 9 bases match TRBD2. J lost 3 bases, V lost 2 bases, and 7 bases had no gene match. The germline V gene has CDR1 GTSNPN and CDR2 SVGIG (reference sequence). The CDR3 runs to 16 residues. The CDR3, as DNA: TGTGCCTGGAGTCGCCTAGCGGGATCGTACACCGGGGAGCTGTTTTTT. It translates to CAWSRLAGSYTGELFF.

This clonotype was counted only a few times. The gene calls are TRBV19 and TRBJ1-1; D call uncertain. CDR1 is LNHDA and CDR2 is SQIVND in the germline V gene (reference sequence). This CDR3 is built from 12 residues. V was cut by 10 bases and J by 9 bases, with 18 bases left in between. The CDR3 region has the DNA TGTGCCACCACATACGCCGAGACCAAAGCTTTCTTT. Translated, it gives CATTYAETKAFF. Looking up the rest from reference TRBV19 and TRBJ1-1 gives the full variable domain: DGGITQSPKYLFRKEGQNVTLSCEQNLNHDAMYWYRQDPGQGLRLIYYSQIVNDFQKGDIAEGYSVSREKKESFPLTVTSAQKNPTAFYLCATTYAETKAFFGQGTRLTVV.

In its sample, this clonotype was seen many times. The chain carries TRBV7-2 and TRBJ2-5; 10 bases are shared with TRBD2. The CDR3 consists of 17 residues. Germline CDR1 reads SGHTA; CDR2 reads FQGNSA. J lost 9 bases, V lost 1 base, and 14 bases had no gene match. The CDR3 reads CASSLGRRAGGLGSQYF. The CDR3 nucleotides read TGTGCCAGCAGCTTAGGGAGGCGAGCGGGAGGGCTGGGGTCCCAGTACTTC.

Ten or more counts support this clonotype. The gene calls are TRBV6-2 or TRBV6-3 and TRBJ2-2; TRBD2 aligns across 7 bases. The CDR3 loop spans 14 amino acids. V gave up 8 bases and J gave up 6 bases; unmatched junction bases: 9. Germline V gene sequence: CDR1 MNHEY, CDR2 SVGEGT. The CDR3 bases are TGTGCCAGCCGAGGCTTAACTAGCGCCGGGGAGCTGTTTTTT. Translation gives CASRGLTSAGELFF.

A word on this clonotype: This may be a read error: a much more frequent sequence differs by one nucleotide. J is TRBJ2-7 and V is TRBV2; maybe TRBD2 (5 bases). Germline V gene lookup returns CDR1 SNHLY and CDR2 FYNNEI. The length of the CDR3 is 13 residues. V shed 8 bases and J shed 3 bases, with 14 bases lying between them. The CDR3 DNA follows: TGTGCCAGCGGGGATAGCGTGGGCTACGAGCAGTACTTC. Translated, it gives CASGDSVGYEQYF.

The table lists this clonotype with many counts. The chain employs TRBV2 and TRBJ2-2; 8 positions agree with TRBD1. V lost 7 bases to trimming and J lost 1 base; unmatched junction nucleotides: 5. Germline V gives CDR1 SNHLY, CDR2 FYNNEI. There are 15 residues in the CDR3. The CDR3 is CASNEGTGNTGELFF. The CDR3 DNA reads as TGTGCCAGCAACGAGGGGACAGGGAACACCGGGGAGCTGTTTTTT.

This clonotype was detected ten times or more. The chain recombines TRBV29-1 with TRBJ2-2; 8 bases are a match to TRBD2. The ends lost 6 bases at V and 4 bases at J; junction bases unmatched: 4. The CDR3 loop spans 13 amino acids. Per germline, CDR1 SQVTM and CDR2 ANQGSEA. This CDR3 reads CSVGGGFTGELFF. Here the CDR3 DNA reads TGCAGCGTCGGGGGGGGATTCACCGGGGAGCTGTTTTTT.

This clonotype was recorded many times. J is TRBJ2-7 and V is TRBV28, with a possible D match to TRBD1 (6 bases). Germline V lookup: CDR1 MDHEN, CDR2 SYDVKM. V shed 3 bases and J shed 2 bases, with 11 bases lying between them. The CDR3 extends over 14 amino acids. Here the CDR3 DNA reads TGTGCCAGCAGTTTTTACAGGGATACCTACGAGCAGTACTTC. It specifies CASSFYRDTYEQYF. Looking up the rest from reference TRBV28 and TRBJ2-7 gives the full variable domain: DVKVTQSSRYLVKRTGEKVFLECVQDMDHENMFWYRQDPGLGLRLIYFSYDVKMKEKGDIPEGYSVSREKKERFSLILESASTNQTSMYLCASSFYRDTYEQYFGPGTRLTVT.

The gene calls are TRBV6-5 and TRBJ1-3; perhaps TRBD1 as D (6 bases). The CDR3 spans 16 residues. Germline values: CDR1 MNHEY, CDR2 SVGAGI. V was trimmed by 3 bases and J by 2 bases, leaving 14 bases between them. The CDR3 nucleotides are TGTGCCAGCAGTTATGGGTCGGGGGCGGCTGGAAACACCATATATTTT. Protein product: CASSYGSGAAGNTIYF.